Below are 14 T cell receptor beta chains sequenced from a single sample in a study of shared clonotypes between healthy human individuals. Only in-frame clones appear in the TCRdb table, and some are missing; sequencing was by immunoSEQ multiplex PCR. The sample contains about 490,000 clones, about 79% of which appear only once. Input material: PBMCs. The receptors come from a woman in her thirties or forties in good health. Some clones in this sample may be carry-over from other donors' samples.

The chain employs TRBV21-1 and TRBJ1-4. TRBV21-1 is a documented pseudogene. This CDR3 region has 15 residues. In nucleotides, the CDR3 is TGTGCCAGCAGCCGAGGGGTCTCGGTTAATGAAAAACTGTTTTTT. This gives the protein CASSRGVSVNEKLFF.

This rearrangement joins TRBV5-1 to TRBJ1-5; D ambiguous. V was clipped by 0 bases and J by 3 bases, with 10 bases between them. The CDR3 is 15 amino acids. Germline CDR1 SGHRS, CDR2 YFSETQ. The CDR3 is CASSLAGQVNQPQHF. The CDR3 DNA reads TGCGCCAGCAGCTTGGCCGGGCAGGTCAATCAGCCCCAGCATTTT.

This clone was seen a handful of times. The chain uses TRBV28 and TRBJ2-1; D gene uncertain. This CDR3 comprises 15 residues. Germline values: CDR1 MDHEN, CDR2 SYDVKM. V shed 5 bases and J shed 8 bases, with 19 bases lying between them. Here the CDR3 DNA reads TGTGCCAGCAGTAGAAGGACGGAAAGGAGTTATGAGCAGTTCTTC. This codes for CASSRRTERSYEQFF.

As for this clone: This sample also contains other DNA sequences that code for the same CDR3. The J gene is TRBJ2-1, the V gene TRBV7-2; 8 bases match TRBD1. V lost 5 bases and J lost 1; bases outside the gene matches: 7. Germline assignment: CDR1 SGHTA and CDR2 FQGNSA. This CDR3 has 16 amino acids. This CDR3 is CASSPWTGSSYNEQFF. The CDR3 bases are TGTGCCAGCAGCCCGTGGACAGGGTCGTCCTACAATGAGCAGTTCTTC.

This chain links TRBV7-2 with TRBJ2-3, with 8 positions matching TRBD2. Trimming took 5 bases from V and 2 from J; bases not matched to a gene: 9. The CDR3 runs to 16 residues. Germline CDR1 is SGHTA and CDR2 is FQGNSA. CDR3 coding DNA: TGTGCCAGCAGCCCGTCGAGCGGGAGAAACACAGATACGCAGTATTTT. Protein sequence: CASSPSSGRNTDTQYF.

V is TRBV1 and J is TRBJ1-5; the table's D call of TRBD1 was not tested on the DNA. TRBV1 is marked as a pseudogene. The CDR3 has 16 residues. The CDR3 spells CTSSQDRDRGLQPQHF. The CDR3 nucleotides are TGCACCAGCAGCCAAGATCGAGACAGGGGGCTACAGCCCCAGCATTTT.

CDR3 nucleotides: TGTGCCAGCTCACCACCCGGGGGCCTTCAGCCCCAGCATTTT. Its protein is CASSPPGGLQPQHF. The chain couples TRBV18 to TRBJ1-5, with a possible D match to TRBD1 (6 bases). With 0 bases removed from V and 6 bases from J, the gap between germline ends came to 9 bases. This CDR3 is built from 14 residues. Germline loops: CDR1 KGHSH, CDR2 LQKENI.

The chain links TRBV6-1 to TRBJ1-2; the D gene is possibly TRBD1 (5 bases). This CDR3 has 12 amino acids. Looked up from germline, CDR1 is MNHNS and CDR2 is SASEGT. Trimming left V 9 bases short and J 8 bases short, with 16 bases between. CDR3 loop: CASAGLRYGYTF. The CDR3 coding sequence is TGTGCCAGTGCGGGGCTCAGGTACGGCTACACCTTC.

Only a few counts were recorded for this clone. J is TRBJ1-1 and V is TRBV28, with D perhaps TRBD1 (6 bases). The CDR3 contains 17 residues. Deletions cut 3 bases from V and 3 bases from J, with 20 bases between. The V gene's germline CDR1 is MDHEN and CDR2 SYDVKM. The CDR3 reads CASSFGGPPGGDTEAFF. CDR3 in DNA: TGTGCCAGCAGTTTTGGGGGGCCCCCCGGGGGGGACACTGAAGCTTTCTTT.

The rearrangement uses TRBV19 and TRBJ2-5, with TRBD2 matching over 7 bases. The V segment lost 3 bases and the J segment 2 bases; nucleotides outside the gene matches: 6. The CDR3 sequence is 15 residues long. Germline lookup yields CDR1 LNHDA and CDR2 SQIVND (reference sequence). The DNA of the CDR3 is TGTGCCAGTAGTATTCCTGCGGGAGCACAAGAGACCCAGTACTTC. Translated, it gives CASSIPAGAQETQYF.

The CDR3 nucleotides read TGTGCCAGCAGTGTACCCGGGACTAGCGGGAGGCTCCGCTACGAGCAGTACTTC. Protein: CASSVPGTSGRLRYEQYF. The rearrangement uses TRBV6-1 and TRBJ2-7; 15 bases are a match to TRBD2. This CDR3 is 18 amino acids long. The ends lost 4 bases at V and 3 bases at J; junction bases unmatched: 10. Germline V gene lookup returns CDR1 MNHNS and CDR2 SASEGT.

The chain has TRBV6-5 and TRBJ2-7, with TRBD2 as a possible D gene (5 bases). V was pared by 2 bases and J by 0 bases, with 14 bases between. CDR3 length: 16 amino acids. The germline V gene has CDR1 MNHEY and CDR2 SVGAGI. The CDR3, as DNA: TGTGCCAGCAGTTACGGTGCGGGCTTATCCTCCTACGAGCAGTACTTC. It translates to CASSYGAGLSSYEQYF.

Comment on this clone: The sample holds other DNA sequences that translate to the same CDR3. The chain couples TRBV5-1 to TRBJ2-1; 8 positions agree with TRBD2. CDR1 is SGHRS, CDR2 YFSETQ, per germline. J lost 5 bases, V lost 0 bases, and 4 bases had no gene match. This CDR3 is built from 15 residues. CDR3 region: CASSLGLARNNEQFF. The DNA for the CDR3 is TGCGCCAGCAGCTTGGGACTAGCGCGAAACAATGAGCAGTTCTTC.

The chain uses TRBV18 and TRBJ1-5; D might be TRBD1 (6 bases). V was clipped by 5 bases and J by 0 bases, with 14 bases between them. There are 16 residues in the CDR3. CDR1 is KGHSH, CDR2 LQKENI, per germline. CDR3 protein: CASSDVGGFSNQPQHF. The CDR3 coding sequence is TGTGCCAGCTCAGATGTGGGGGGCTTTAGCAATCAGCCCCAGCATTTT.